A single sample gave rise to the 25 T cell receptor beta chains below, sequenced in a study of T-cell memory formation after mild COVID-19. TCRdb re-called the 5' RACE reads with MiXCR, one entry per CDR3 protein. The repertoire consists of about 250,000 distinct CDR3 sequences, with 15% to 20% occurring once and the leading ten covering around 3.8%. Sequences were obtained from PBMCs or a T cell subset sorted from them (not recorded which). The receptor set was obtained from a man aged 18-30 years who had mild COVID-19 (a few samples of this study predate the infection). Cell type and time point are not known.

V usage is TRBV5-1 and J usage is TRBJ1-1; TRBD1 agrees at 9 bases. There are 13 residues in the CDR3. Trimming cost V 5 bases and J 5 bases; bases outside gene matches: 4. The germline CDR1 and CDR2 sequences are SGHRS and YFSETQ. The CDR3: CASRIQGATEAFF. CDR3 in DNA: TGCGCCAGCAGAATACAGGGGGCGACTGAAGCTTTCTTT.

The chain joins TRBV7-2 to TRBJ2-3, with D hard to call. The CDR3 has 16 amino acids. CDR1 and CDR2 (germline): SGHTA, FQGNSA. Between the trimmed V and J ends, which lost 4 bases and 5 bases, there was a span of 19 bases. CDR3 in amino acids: CASSSHGRSLGDTQYF. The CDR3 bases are TGTGCCAGCAGCTCACACGGACGGAGCCTGGGAGATACGCAGTATTTT.

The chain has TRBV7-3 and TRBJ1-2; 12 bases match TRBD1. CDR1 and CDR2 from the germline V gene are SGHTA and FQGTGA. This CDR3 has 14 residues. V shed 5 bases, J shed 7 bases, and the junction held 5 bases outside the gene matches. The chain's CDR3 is CASSTGQGASGYTF. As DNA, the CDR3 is TGTGCCAGCAGCACGGGACAGGGGGCAAGTGGCTACACCTTC. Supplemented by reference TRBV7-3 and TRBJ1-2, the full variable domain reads GAGVSQTPSNKVTEKGKYVELRCDPISGHTALYWYRQSLGQGPEFLIYFQGTGAADDSGLPNDRFFAVRPEGSVSTLKIQRTERGDSAVYLCASSTGQGASGYTFGSGTRLTVV.

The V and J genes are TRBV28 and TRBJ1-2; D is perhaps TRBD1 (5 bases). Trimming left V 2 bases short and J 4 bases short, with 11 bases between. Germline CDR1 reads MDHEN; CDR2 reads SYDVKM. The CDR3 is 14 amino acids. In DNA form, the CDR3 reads TGTGCCAGCAGTTTACGGGGGACGGGCTATGGCTACACCTTC. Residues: CASSLRGTGYGYTF.

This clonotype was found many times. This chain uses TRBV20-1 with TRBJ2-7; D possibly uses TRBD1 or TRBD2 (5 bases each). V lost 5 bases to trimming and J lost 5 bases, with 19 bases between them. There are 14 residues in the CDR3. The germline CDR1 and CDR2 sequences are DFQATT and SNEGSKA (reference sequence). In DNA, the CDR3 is TGCAGTGCTCCTCGTGGGGGTTCCCAGAACGAGCAGTACTTC. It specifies CSAPRGGSQNEQYF.

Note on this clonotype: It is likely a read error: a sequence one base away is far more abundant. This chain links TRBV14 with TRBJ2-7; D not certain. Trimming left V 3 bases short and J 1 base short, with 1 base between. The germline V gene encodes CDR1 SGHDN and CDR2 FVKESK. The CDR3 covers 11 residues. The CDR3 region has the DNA TGTGCCAGCAGCCAGTCCTACGAGCAGTACTTC. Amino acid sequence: CASSQSYEQYF.

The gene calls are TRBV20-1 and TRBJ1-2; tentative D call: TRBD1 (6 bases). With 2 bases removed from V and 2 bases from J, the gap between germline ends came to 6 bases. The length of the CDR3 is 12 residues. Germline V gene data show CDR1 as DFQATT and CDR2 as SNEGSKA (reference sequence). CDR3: CSARTGNYGYTF. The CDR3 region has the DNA TGCAGTGCTAGAACAGGGAACTATGGCTACACCTTC.

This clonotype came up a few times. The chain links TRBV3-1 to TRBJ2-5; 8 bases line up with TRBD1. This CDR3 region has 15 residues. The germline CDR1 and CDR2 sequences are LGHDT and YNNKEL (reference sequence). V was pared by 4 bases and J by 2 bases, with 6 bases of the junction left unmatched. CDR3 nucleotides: TGTGCCAGCAGCCGCGTACAGGGGGTTCAAGAGACCCAGTACTTC. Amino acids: CASSRVQGVQETQYF.

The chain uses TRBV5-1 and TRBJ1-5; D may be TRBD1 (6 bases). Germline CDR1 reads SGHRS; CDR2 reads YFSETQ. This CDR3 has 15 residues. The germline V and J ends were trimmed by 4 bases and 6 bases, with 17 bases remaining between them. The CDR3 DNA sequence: TGCGCCAGCAGCCCAACAGGGTTTCAAGGTCAGCCCCAGCATTTT. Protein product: CASSPTGFQGQPQHF.

DNA for the CDR3: TGCGCCAGCAGCCAAGGAGGCGCAGCGACTAATGAAAAACTGTTTTTT. Amino acids: CASSQGGAATNEKLFF. The chain links TRBV4-3 to TRBJ1-4; D remains unclear. The CDR3 runs to 16 residues. Trimming stripped 1 base from V and 2 bases from J, with 11 bases between. From germline, CDR1 is LGHNA and CDR2 YSLEER.

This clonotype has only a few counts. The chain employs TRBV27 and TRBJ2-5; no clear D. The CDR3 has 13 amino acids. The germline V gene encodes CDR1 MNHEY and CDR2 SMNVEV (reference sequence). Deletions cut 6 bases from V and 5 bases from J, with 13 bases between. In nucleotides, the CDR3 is TGTGCCAGCAGCCCCCCCGCGCGTGAGACCCAGTACTTC. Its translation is CASSPPARETQYF.

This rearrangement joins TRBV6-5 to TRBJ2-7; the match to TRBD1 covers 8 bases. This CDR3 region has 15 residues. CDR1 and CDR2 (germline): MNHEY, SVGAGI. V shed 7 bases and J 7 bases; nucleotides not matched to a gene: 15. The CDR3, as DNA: TGTGCCAGCACCAAGGACAGGGACCACTACGTTGAGCAGTACTTC. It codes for CASTKDRDHYVEQYF.

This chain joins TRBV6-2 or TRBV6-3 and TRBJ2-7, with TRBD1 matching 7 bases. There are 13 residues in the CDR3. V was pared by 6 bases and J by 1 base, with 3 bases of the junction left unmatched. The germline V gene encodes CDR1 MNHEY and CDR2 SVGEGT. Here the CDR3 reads CASRRQGSYEQYF. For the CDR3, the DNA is TGTGCCAGCAGGAGACAGGGTTCCTACGAGCAGTACTTC.

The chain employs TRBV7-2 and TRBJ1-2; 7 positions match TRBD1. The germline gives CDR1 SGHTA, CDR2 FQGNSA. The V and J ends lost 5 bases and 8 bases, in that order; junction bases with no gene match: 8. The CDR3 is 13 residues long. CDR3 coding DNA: TGTGCCAGCAGCCCCGGACAGGCGCGGGGCTACACCTTC. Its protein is CASSPGQARGYTF.

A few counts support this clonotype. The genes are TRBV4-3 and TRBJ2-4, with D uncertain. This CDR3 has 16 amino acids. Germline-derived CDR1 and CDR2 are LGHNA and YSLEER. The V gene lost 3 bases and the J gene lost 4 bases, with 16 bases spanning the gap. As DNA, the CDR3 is TGCGCCAGCAGCCACTCGCACCTAGGTCCGAAAAACATTCAGTACTTC. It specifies CASSHSHLGPKNIQYF.

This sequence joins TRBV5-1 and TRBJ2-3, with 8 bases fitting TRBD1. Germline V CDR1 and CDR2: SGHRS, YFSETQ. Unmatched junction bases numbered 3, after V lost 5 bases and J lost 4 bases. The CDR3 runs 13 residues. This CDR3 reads CASRGQGPDTQYF. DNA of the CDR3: TGCGCCAGCAGAGGACAGGGACCAGATACGCAGTATTTT.

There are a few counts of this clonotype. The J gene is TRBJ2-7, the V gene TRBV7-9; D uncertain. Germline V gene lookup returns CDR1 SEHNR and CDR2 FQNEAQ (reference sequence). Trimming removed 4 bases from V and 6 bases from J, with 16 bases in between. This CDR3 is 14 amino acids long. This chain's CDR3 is CASSSPASGPEQYF. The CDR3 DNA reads TGTGCCAGCAGCTCTCCCGCCTCCGGGCCCGAGCAGTACTTC.

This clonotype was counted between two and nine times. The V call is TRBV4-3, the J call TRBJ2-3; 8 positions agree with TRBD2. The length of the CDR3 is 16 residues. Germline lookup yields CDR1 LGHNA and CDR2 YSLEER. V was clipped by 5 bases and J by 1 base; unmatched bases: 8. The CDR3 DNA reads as TGCGCCAGCAGCTACCTCGGGGGGGCCGGCACAGATACGCAGTATTTT. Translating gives CASSYLGGAGTDTQYF.

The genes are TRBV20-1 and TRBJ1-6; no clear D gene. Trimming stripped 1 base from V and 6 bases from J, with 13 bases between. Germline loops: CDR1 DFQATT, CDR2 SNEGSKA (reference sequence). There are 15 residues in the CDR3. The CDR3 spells CSARGLQSANSPLHF. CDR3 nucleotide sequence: TGCAGTGCTAGAGGGCTGCAGAGTGCTAATTCACCCCTCCACTTT.

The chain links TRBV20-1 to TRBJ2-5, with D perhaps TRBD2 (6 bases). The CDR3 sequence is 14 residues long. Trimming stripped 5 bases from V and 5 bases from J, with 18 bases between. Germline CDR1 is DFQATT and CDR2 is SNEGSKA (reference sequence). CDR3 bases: TGCAGTGCTCCGAACCCCCCGGGGGTGGAGACCCAGTACTTC. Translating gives CSAPNPPGVETQYF.

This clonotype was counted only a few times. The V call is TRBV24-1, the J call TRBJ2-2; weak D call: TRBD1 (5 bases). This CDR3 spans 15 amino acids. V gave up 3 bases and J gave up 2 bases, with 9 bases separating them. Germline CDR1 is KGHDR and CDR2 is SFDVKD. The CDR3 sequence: CATSDIQDNTGELFF. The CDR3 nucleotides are TGTGCCACCAGTGATATACAGGATAACACCGGGGAGCTGTTTTTT.

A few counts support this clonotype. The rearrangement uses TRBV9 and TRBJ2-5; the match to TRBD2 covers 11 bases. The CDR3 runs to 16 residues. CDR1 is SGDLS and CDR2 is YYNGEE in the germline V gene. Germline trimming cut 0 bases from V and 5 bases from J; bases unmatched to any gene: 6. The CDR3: CASSVGSGGAGETQYF. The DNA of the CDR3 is TGTGCCAGCAGCGTAGGTAGCGGGGGGGCTGGGGAGACCCAGTACTTC. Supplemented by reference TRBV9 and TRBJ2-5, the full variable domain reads DSGVTQTPKHLITATGQRVTLRCSPRSGDLSVYWYQQSLDQGLQFLIQYYNGEERAKGNILERFSAQQFPDLHSELNLSSLELGDSALYFCASSVGSGGAGETQYFGPGTRLLVL.

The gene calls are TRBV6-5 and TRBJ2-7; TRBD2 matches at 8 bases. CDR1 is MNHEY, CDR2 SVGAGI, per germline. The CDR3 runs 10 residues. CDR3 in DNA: TGTGCCAGCAGTCCAACCGGGACTAGCGTC. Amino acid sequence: CASSPTGTSV.

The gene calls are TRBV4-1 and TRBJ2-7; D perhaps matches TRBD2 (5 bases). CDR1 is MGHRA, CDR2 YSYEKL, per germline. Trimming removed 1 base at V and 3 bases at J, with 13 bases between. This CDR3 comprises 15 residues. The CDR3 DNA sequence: TGCGCCAGCAGCCAAGGAGTCGGGGTTCTCTACGAGCAGTACTTC. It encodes CASSQGVGVLYEQYF.

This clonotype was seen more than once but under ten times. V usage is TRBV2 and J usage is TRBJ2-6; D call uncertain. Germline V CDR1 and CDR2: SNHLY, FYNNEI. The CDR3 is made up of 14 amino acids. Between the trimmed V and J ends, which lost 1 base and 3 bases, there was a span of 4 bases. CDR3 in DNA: TGTGCCAGCAGTGAAGGGGATGGGGCCAACGTCCTGACTTTC. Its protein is CASSEGDGANVLTF.